This T cell receptor (beta chain) was documented in a study of breast tumors, draining lymph nodes, adjacent tissues. The lymph nodes were axillary draining lymph nodes from breast cancer patients. The germline V gene has CDR1 SEHNR and CDR2 FQNEAQ (reference sequence). The CDR3 covers 15 residues. V lost 4 bases to trimming and J lost 5 bases, with 18 bases between them. Comments on this clonotype: Antigen unknown.

TCRdb processed the multiplex PCR reads anew with MiXCR; each CDR3 protein has one entry. The sample has 190,000 or so distinct CDR3 sequences, roughly 31% seen once. General study findings and limits: The lymph node origin of tumor T cells was framed as consistent with a hypothesis, not demonstrated. Compared with lymph nodes, tumors were less diverse; compared with nontumor tissue, more. Data fit most tumor T cells coming from lymph node, expanding in tumor. Luminal-like breast cancer showed significantly greater tumor-nontumor repertoire similarity than basal-like breast cancer did.

Sequencing was performed on axillary lymph node tissue. The V and J genes are TRBV7-9 and TRBJ2-7, with a possible D match to TRBD1 (5 bases). The receptor was derived from a female donor with breast cancer. Some clones in this sample may be carry-over from other donors' samples. The CDR3 DNA follows: TGTGCCAGCAGCTCCCTGGATTCAAGACAGAACGAGCAGTACTTC. It encodes CASSSLDSRQNEQYF.